The 24 T cell receptor beta chains given below trace back to one sample, sequenced in a study of T-cell reconstitution after alpha-beta-depleted transplantation in children. Unique molecular identifiers were incorporated during preparation of the TCRbeta library. TCRdb ran MiXCR on the PCR reads and lists one entry per CDR3 protein. The sample has about 110,000 distinct CDR3 sequences; 10% are singletons. Sequencing was performed on PBMCs from the stem cell graft donor, taken from the stem cell graft. These receptors all come from a human donor who donated a stem cell graft to a child with acute lymphoblastic leukemia.

This clonotype showed up many times. The chain couples TRBV7-6 to TRBJ1-1, with D unclear. V was pared by 5 bases and J by 2 bases, with 9 bases between. CDR1 and CDR2 (germline): SGHVS, FNYEAQ. The CDR3 spans 13 residues. The CDR3, as DNA: TGTGCCAGCAGCCAAGACACAAACACTGAAGCTTTCTTT. Translating gives CASSQDTNTEAFF. The complete variable domain, with remaining parts taken from reference TRBV7-6 and TRBJ1-1, reads GAGVSQSPRYKVTKRGQDVALRCDPISGHVSLYWYRQALGQGPEFLTYFNYEAQQDKSGLPNDRFSAERPEGSISTLTIQRTEQRDSAMYRCASSQDTNTEAFFGQGTRLTVV.

This clonotype was detected many times. V is TRBV5-1 and J is TRBJ1-2, with no clear D. The ends were cut back, 0 bases at V and 4 bases at J, with 10 bases in the middle. The CDR3 consists of 14 residues. Germline assignment: CDR1 SGHRS and CDR2 YFSETQ. Here the CDR3 reads CASSLEASSYGYTF. The CDR3 nucleotides read TGCGCCAGCAGCTTGGAGGCCAGCTCCTATGGCTACACCTTC.

The table lists this clonotype with many counts. V and J are TRBV20-1 and TRBJ1-4; TRBD1 might be the D (5 bases). Trimming stripped 5 bases from V and 6 bases from J, with 16 bases between. CDR1 and CDR2 from the germline V gene are DFQATT and SNEGSKA (reference sequence). CDR3 length: 14 amino acids. For the CDR3, the DNA is TGCAGTGCTTTCCAGGTCCTAGGGGATGAAAAACTGTTTTTT. It is translated as CSAFQVLGDEKLFF.

This clonotype occurred many times. V usage is TRBV5-6 and J usage is TRBJ1-1; D is possibly TRBD1 (6 bases). V dropped 4 bases and J dropped 1 base, with 11 bases sitting between them. CDR1 is SGHDT and CDR2 is YYEEEE in the germline V gene. The length of the CDR3 is 14 residues. CDR3 amino acids: CASSRRTENTEAFF. CDR3 DNA sequence: TGTGCCAGCAGCAGACGGACAGAGAACACTGAAGCTTTCTTT.

This clonotype was seen ten or more times. The rearrangement joins TRBV11-3 to TRBJ2-3; no reliable D call. The CDR3 covers 13 residues. The V and J ends lost 4 bases and 6 bases respectively, with 11 bases between them. The V gene's germline CDR1 is SGHNT and CDR2 YENEEA. This CDR3 reads CASSSRGTDTQYF. The DNA for the CDR3 is TGTGCCAGCAGCTCACGAGGAACTGATACGCAGTATTTT.

This clonotype was seen ten or more times. Here the CDR3 reads CASSPPTANYEQYF. The CDR3 DNA is TGTGCCAGCAGTCCGCCGACAGCAAACTACGAGCAGTACTTC. The chain combines TRBV6-5 with TRBJ2-7, with a tentative D call TRBD1 (5 bases). There are 14 residues in the CDR3. V was pared by 5 bases and J by 3 bases, with 14 bases between. Germline assignment: CDR1 MNHEY and CDR2 SVGAGI.

This clonotype came up many times. The CDR3 DNA follows: TGCAGCGTGGGGGCGACAGGGAACCTCAATGAGCAGTTCTTC. This sequence encodes CSVGATGNLNEQFF. The rearrangement joins TRBV29-1 to TRBJ2-1; 7 nucleotides match TRBD1. This CDR3 has 14 residues. V was clipped by 6 bases and J by 6 bases; unmatched bases: 11. CDR1 is SQVTM, CDR2 ANQGSEA, per germline.

This clonotype was seen ten or more times. This chain connects TRBV11-2 to TRBJ1-4; no reliable D call. The V gene's germline CDR1 is SGHAT and CDR2 FQNNGV. This CDR3 contains 16 residues. V was shortened by 1 base and J by 7 bases, with 16 bases between the two germline ends. The CDR3 loop reads CASSLVAGYGGEKLFF. CDR3 sequence (DNA): TGTGCCAGCAGCTTAGTAGCCGGCTACGGCGGTGAAAAACTGTTTTTT.

This clonotype was counted at least ten times. The chain is built from TRBV7-2 and TRBJ1-4, with a possible D match to TRBD1 (6 bases). V lost 5 bases and J lost 8, with 12 bases in between. The CDR3 spans 13 residues. Germline V gives CDR1 SGHTA, CDR2 FQGNSA. The CDR3 here is CASSVGQREKLFF. Written as DNA, the CDR3 is TGTGCCAGCAGCGTCGGACAGAGGGAAAAACTGTTTTTT. Filled out from reference TRBV7-2 and TRBJ1-4, the complete variable domain reads GAGVSQSPSNKVTEKGKDVELRCDPISGHTALYWYRQSLGQGLEFLIYFQGNSAPDKSGLPSDRFSAERTGGSVSTLTIQRTQQEDSAVYLCASSVGQREKLFFGSGTQLSVL.

This clonotype was observed a single time. This may arise from a read error, as a much more abundant clone is one base away. V gene TRBV29-1 combines with J gene TRBJ2-1; D could derive from TRBD1 or TRBD2 (6 bases each). The CDR3 totals 14 residues. Germline V gives CDR1 SQVTM, CDR2 ANQGSEA. CDR3 sequence: CSVRGTPLGNAQFF. In DNA form, the CDR3 reads TGCAGCGTTAGGGGGACTCCCTTAGGGAATGCGCAGTTCTTC.

The chain has TRBV7-6 and TRBJ1-1; D may be TRBD1 (5 bases). The length of the CDR3 is 14 residues. Trimming took 1 base from V and 3 from J, leaving 9 bases between them. Looked up from germline, CDR1 is SGHVS and CDR2 is FNYEAQ. The CDR3 nucleotides read TGTGCCAGCAGCTTAGGGGGCCCGTACACTGAAGCTTTCTTT. This sequence encodes CASSLGGPYTEAFF.

The genes are TRBV28 and TRBJ2-5; either TRBD1 or TRBD2 may supply D (5 bases each). V dropped 8 bases and J dropped 2 bases, with 18 bases sitting between them. From germline, CDR1 is MDHEN and CDR2 SYDVKM. The CDR3 sequence is 15 residues long. As DNA, the CDR3 is TGTGCCAGCTGTCCCCGGTATGAGGGGCAAGAGACCCAGTACTTC. This gives the protein CASCPRYEGQETQYF.

At least ten counts were recorded for this clonotype. V gene TRBV11-1 combines with J gene TRBJ2-3, with 14 positions matching TRBD2. The CDR3 contains 20 residues. From germline, CDR1 is SGHAT and CDR2 FQDESV (reference sequence). With 5 bases clipped from V and 1 base from J, the junction kept 14 bases outside the gene matches. The CDR3 DNA follows: TGTGCCAGCAGCCGACCCTCTACAAGACTAGCGGGAGGGGGCACAGATACGCAGTATTTT. This translates into CASSRPSTRLAGGGTDTQYF.

This clonotype was observed many times. The rearrangement joins TRBV24-1 to TRBJ2-1; 7 positions agree with TRBD1. The length of the CDR3 is 14 residues. V shed 4 bases and J 8 bases; nucleotides not matched to a gene: 7. CDR1 KGHDR and CDR2 SFDVKD come from the germline V gene. CDR3 nucleotide sequence: TGTGCCACCAGTGAGGAAACAGGGGAGCATGAGCAGTTCTTC. Its translation is CATSEETGEHEQFF.

This clonotype was seen a few times. The chain joins TRBV5-4 to TRBJ2-2, with 10 bases identical to TRBD1. This CDR3 comprises 15 residues. Germline-derived CDR1 and CDR2 are SGHNT and YYREEE (reference sequence). With V trimmed by 4 bases and J by 6 bases, 6 bases remained unmatched. The CDR3 nucleotides read TGTGCCAGCAGCCCGGGACAGGGGTGGCCCGGGGAGCTGTTTTTT. Its protein is CASSPGQGWPGELFF.

The chain is built from TRBV6-2 or TRBV6-3 and TRBJ2-1; D is tentatively TRBD1 or TRBD2 (5 bases each). The CDR3 has 18 residues. The V gene lost 2 bases and the J gene lost 0 bases, with 17 bases spanning the gap. Per the germline V gene, CDR1 is MNHEY and CDR2 is SVGEGT. Here the CDR3 DNA reads TGTGCCAGCAGTTACAGTTTGGGGCCTGGGAGCTCCTACAATGAGCAGTTCTTC. It specifies CASSYSLGPGSSYNEQFF.

This clonotype was counted ten times or more. This rearrangement joins TRBV5-5 to TRBJ2-7; 9 nucleotides align to TRBD1. This CDR3 has 14 residues. Germline trimming cut 4 bases from V and 5 bases from J; bases unmatched to any gene: 7. Germline V lookup: CDR1 SGHKS, CDR2 YYEKEE (reference sequence). The CDR3 region has the DNA TGTGCCAGCAGCGCCGGGACAGGGTTCCACGAGCAGTACTTC. This codes for CASSAGTGFHEQYF.

The chain couples TRBV5-2 to TRBJ2-4; the listed D gene, TRBD1, was not tested against the DNA. TRBV5-2 is annotated as a pseudogene. The CDR3 runs 18 residues. CDR3: CAIVSQLLGTPGENIQYF. As DNA, the CDR3 is TGTGCCATCGTCTCCCAGCTCCTCGGGACCCCGGGGGAAAACATTCAGTACTTC.

This clonotype has a count of ten or more. The CDR3 nucleotides are TGTGCCAGCGGGTATCAAGAGACCCAGTACTTC. It codes for CASGYQETQYF. The J gene is TRBJ2-5, the V gene TRBV3-1; D unclear. V lost 8 bases to trimming and J lost 2 bases, with 6 bases between them. The CDR3 has 11 residues. Germline CDR1 and CDR2: LGHDT and YNNKEL (reference sequence).

There are many counts of this clonotype. The chain recombines TRBV5-1 with TRBJ2-7; TRBD2 aligns across 11 bases. The CDR3 totals 18 residues. CDR1 and CDR2 from the germline V gene are SGHRS and YFSETQ. V lost 7 bases, J lost 0 bases, and 15 bases stayed unmatched. The CDR3 spells CASGIGLAGGNDSYEQYF. The CDR3 region has the DNA TGCGCCAGCGGGATCGGACTAGCGGGTGGGAATGACTCCTACGAGCAGTACTTC. The variable domain in full, with the rest retrieved from reference TRBV5-1 and TRBJ2-7, is KAGVTQTPRYLIKTRGQQVTLSCSPISGHRSVSWYQQTPGQGLQFLFEYFSETQRNKGNFPGRFSGRQFSNSRSEMNVSTLELGDSALYLCASGIGLAGGNDSYEQYFGPGTRLTVT.

This clonotype has only a few counts. It may be a read error: a sequence one base away is much more abundant. The rearrangement joins TRBV5-8 to TRBJ2-1, with TRBD2 as a possible D gene (5 bases). The CDR3 consists of 11 residues. CDR1 and CDR2 (germline): SGHTS, YDEGEE. The CDR3 DNA reads TGTGCCCGCAGCTTGGGCGGGCCCGAGTTCTTC. Encoded protein: CARSLGGPEFF. Full variable domain (remainder filled in from reference TRBV5-8 and TRBJ2-1): EAGVTQSPTHLIKTRGQQATLRCSPISGHTSVYWYQQALGLGLQFLLWYDEGEERNRGNFPPRFSGRQFPNYSSELNVNALELEDSALYLCARSLGGPEFFGPGTRLTVL.

The V and J genes are TRBV30 and TRBJ1-1; D is perhaps TRBD1 (5 bases). In germline, CDR1 is GTSNPN, CDR2 SVGIG (reference sequence). Trimming cost V 4 bases and J 2 bases, with 11 bases left between them. CDR3 length: 13 residues. In DNA form, the CDR3 reads TGTGCCTGGAATTGGGGGGGAAACACTGAAGCTTTCTTT. Protein product: CAWNWGGNTEAFF.

This clonotype was observed a single time. Relative to the germline gene, one junction end is altered; a read error may explain this. The rearrangement joins TRBV7-2 to TRBJ2-7; D is undetermined. In germline, CDR1 is SGHTA, CDR2 FQGNSA. CDR3 length equals 14 residues. The CDR3 DNA follows: TGTGCCAGCAGCTTACGGTACCACTCCTACAAGCAGTACTTC. It specifies CASSLRYHSYKQYF.

This clonotype was observed many times. This chain links TRBV5-1 with TRBJ2-1; 10 nucleotides line up with TRBD1. CDR1 SGHRS and CDR2 YFSETQ come from the germline V gene. Trimming at V came to 7 bases and at J to 3 bases, leaving 4 bases not matched to a gene. The CDR3 spans 14 residues. This CDR3 is CASGTGVDYNEQFF. CDR3 in DNA: TGCGCCAGCGGGACAGGGGTGGACTACAATGAGCAGTTCTTC.